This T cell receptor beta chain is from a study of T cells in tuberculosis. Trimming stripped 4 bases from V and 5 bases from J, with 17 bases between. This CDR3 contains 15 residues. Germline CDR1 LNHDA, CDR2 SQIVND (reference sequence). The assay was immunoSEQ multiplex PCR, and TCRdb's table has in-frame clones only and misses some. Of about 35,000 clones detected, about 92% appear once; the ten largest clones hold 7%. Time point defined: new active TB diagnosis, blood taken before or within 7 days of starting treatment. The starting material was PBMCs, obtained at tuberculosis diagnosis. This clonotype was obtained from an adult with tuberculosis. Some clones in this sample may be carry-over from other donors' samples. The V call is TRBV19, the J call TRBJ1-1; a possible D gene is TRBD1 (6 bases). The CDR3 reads CASSTSGGAGTEAFF. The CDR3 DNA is TGTGCCAGTAGTACCTCGGGGGGGGCAGGGACTGAAGCTTTCTTT.